This T cell receptor (beta chain) is from a study of PD-1 blockade in classical Hodgkin lymphoma. Overall study findings and caveats: Reports indicated that newly diagnosed patients had lower baseline TCR diversity than healthy donors did. Patients newly diagnosed and complete responders had comparable baseline diversity. When nivolumab was started under 1 year after ASCT, patients were excluded. CD4+ TCR diversity, unlike CD8+, rose significantly by C4D1.

Sequenced by immunoSEQ multiplex PCR; TCRdb stores in-frame clones only, minus some. Of 50,000 to 65,000 clones listed, 88% are singletons. The CDR3 has 21 residues. Germline assignment: CDR1 MGHRA and CDR2 YSYEKL. The V segment lost 1 base and the J segment 5 bases; nucleotides outside the gene matches: 13. Following autologous stem cell transplantation, relapse occurred in every patient, and exposure to brentuximab vedotin varied. Note on this clone: Its target is not known.

The clonotype comes from a human donor with classical Hodgkin lymphoma. The chain carries TRBV4-1 and TRBJ2-2, with TRBD2 matching over 16 bases. The sequencing here drew on peripheral blood mononuclear cells (PBMCs), taken before the second cycle of nivolumab. This chain's CDR3 is CASSQGGRGLAGGLRTGELFF. CDR3 DNA: TGCGCCAGCAGCCAAGGGGGGCGGGGACTAGCGGGGGGGCTGAGGACCGGGGAGCTGTTTTTT.